This entry features one TCR beta chain sequence. The data derive from a study of blood T cell repertoires in COVID-19. On the study more broadly: Material from acute and convalescent COVID-19 was sourced from the United States, Italy and Spain. T cells, B-cell-depleted T cells, or PBMCs provided the cDNA or gDNA that served as material.

Method: immunoSEQ multiplex PCR; TCRdb's copy keeps in-frame clones and lacks some. The sample gives approximately 300,000 clones, 80% to 90% of which show up once; approximately 6% is in the top ten. Seattle's cohort entered during active infection and was followed longitudinally. V lost 1 base and J lost 4, with 15 bases in between. The germline V gene has CDR1 LGHDT and CDR2 YNNKEL (reference sequence). CDR3 length equals 16 residues. The rearrangement joins TRBV3-1 (or the pseudogene TRBV3-2) to TRBJ2-3; weak D call: TRBD2 (6 bases). The sequenced sample was peripheral blood. This TCR was sampled from a woman in her 50s with COVID-19, enrolled during active disease. The CDR3 nucleotides are TGTGCCAGCAGCCAAGGATACGGGAGAGGTCCAGATACGCAGTATTTT. It codes for CASSQGYGRGPDTQYF.